This T cell receptor (beta chain) was profiled in a study of blood T cell repertoires in COVID-19. The table came from immunoSEQ multiplex PCR; TCRdb's copy has only in-frame clones and leaves some out. This table has about 220,000 clones, 75% to 85% appearing once. This TCR derives from a man aged 45-65 years with active or convalescent COVID-19. The sequencing sample was made of peripheral blood.

CDR3 protein: CASSLEGVSTGELFF. The CDR3 coding sequence is TGTGCCAGCAGCTTAGAGGGAGTCAGCACCGGGGAGCTGTTTTTT. This sequence joins TRBV7-2 and TRBJ2-2, with a possible D match to TRBD2 (5 bases). This CDR3 is built from 15 residues. Trimming pared 1 base from V and 4 bases from J, leaving 10 bases between. Germline lookup yields CDR1 SGHTA and CDR2 FQGNSA.